The 6 T cell receptor beta chains listed next were all sequenced from one sample in a study of patients and donors after allogeneic stem cell transplantation. TCRdb analysed the RT-PCR reads with MiXCR anew, one entry per CDR3 protein. The data show about 160,000 distinct CDR3 sequences, about a third seen once. The sample consisted of blood, either unsorted or a sorted T cell fraction (not recorded which). These receptors were obtained from a human donor who was either an allogeneic HSCT recipient or a stem cell or donor lymphocyte infusion donor (not recorded which). It is not recorded whose cells these are; they may come from a transplant donor.

The rearrangement uses TRBV6-6 and TRBJ1-2; D is undetermined. V lost 6 bases, J lost 8 bases, and 19 bases lay in between. The CDR3 is 14 amino acids. Germline assignment: CDR1 MNHNY and CDR2 SVGAGI (reference sequence). The CDR3 DNA sequence: TGTGCCAGCAGATCCGCCGACGCATCGTGGGGCTACACCTTC. It is translated as CASRSADASWGYTF.

This chain connects TRBV12-3 or TRBV12-4 to TRBJ1-3; 7 bases are a match to TRBD1. The CDR3 spans 16 residues. J lost 2 bases, V lost 4 bases, and 8 bases had no gene match. For the CDR3, the DNA is TGTGCCAGCAGTTCAAAGGACAGGTCCCCTGGAAACACCATATATTTT. Translated, it gives CASSSKDRSPGNTIYF.

The chain combines TRBV10-3 with TRBJ1-1, with a weak D call TRBD1 (6 bases). V was clipped by 6 bases and J by 11 bases, with 16 bases between them. The CDR3 is made up of 12 amino acids. Germline V gene sequence: CDR1 ENHRY, CDR2 SYGVKD. In nucleotides, the CDR3 is TGTGCCATCAGGGAAACCGGGACATCCGCTTTCTTT. This translates into CAIRETGTSAFF.

This clonotype has more than one count but fewer than ten. The rearrangement joins TRBV10-3 to TRBJ1-5, with TRBD1 matching over 7 bases. Germline V gene lookup returns CDR1 ENHRY and CDR2 SYGVKD. The J segment lost 0 bases and the V segment lost 3 bases, leaving 2 bases of the junction unmatched. CDR3 size: 15 residues. CDR3 loop: CAISEEGASNQPQHF. In DNA, the CDR3 is TGTGCCATCAGTGAAGAGGGGGCTAGCAATCAGCCCCAGCATTTT.

This clonotype turned up a few times. The chain couples TRBV5-1 to TRBJ1-1; D is uncertain. The CDR3 is 14 residues long. V was cut by 5 bases and J by 0 bases, with 11 bases left in between. Germline V gives CDR1 SGHRS, CDR2 YFSETQ. CDR3 sequence: CASRRHGVNTEAFF. In DNA form, the CDR3 reads TGCGCCAGCAGAAGGCACGGGGTGAACACTGAAGCTTTCTTT. The entire variable domain, with the rest obtained from reference TRBV5-1 and TRBJ1-1, is as follows: KAGVTQTPRYLIKTRGQQVTLSCSPISGHRSVSWYQQTPGQGLQFLFEYFSETQRNKGNFPGRFSGRQFSNSRSEMNVSTLELGDSALYLCASRRHGVNTEAFFGQGTRLTVV.

This chain joins TRBV12-3 or TRBV12-4 and TRBJ1-2; possibly TRBD1 for D (5 bases). Trimming cost V 5 bases and J 11 bases, with 18 bases left between them. CDR3 length: 13 amino acids. The CDR3 nucleotides read TGTGCCAGCAGTCCGACCGGGGCACAAGGTTACACCTTC. It encodes CASSPTGAQGYTF.